The rows below give T cell receptor beta chains drawn from one sample of a study of blood T cell repertoires in COVID-19. Sequencing used immunoSEQ multiplex PCR; TCRdb keeps in-frame clones, though not all of them. The top ten hold around half of the sample, which has about 14,000 clones, about 86% seen once. The sequenced material came from peripheral blood. Receptors were obtained from a man between 60 and 75 years old with acute or convalescent COVID-19. CDR3s include the opening cysteine and the closing phenylalanine or tryptophan. Each record gives: clone size, V gene, D gene, J gene, CDR3 protein, CDR3 DNA. The D gene is left open where the match is weak. Size is omitted from some rows. Given values are once, few, many or a class for expanded clones.

>.|TRBV5-4|.|TRBJ2-3
CASSFDSGTDTQYF
TGTGCCAGCAGCTTCGACTCGGGCACAGATACGCAGTATTTT
>.|TRBV7-2|.|TRBJ2-2
CASSFFSANTGELFF
TGTGCCAGCAGCTTTTTTAGCGCGAACACCGGGGAGCTGTTTTTT
>few|TRBV7-2|TRBD1|TRBJ1-2
CASSLVSTGGGSNYGYTF
TGTGCCAGCAGCTTAGTATCGACAGGGGGTGGGTCTAACTATGGCTACACCTTC
>.|TRBV11-3|.|TRBJ2-7
CASSQGRDWYSFIYEQYF
TGTGCCAGCAGCCAGGGGAGGGATTGGTATAGTTTTATATACGAGCAGTACTTC
>few|TRBV2|.|TRBJ1-1
CASSTGWTEAFF
TGTGCCAGCAGTACGGGTTGGACTGAAGCTTTCTTT
>.|TRBV7-8|TRBD1|TRBJ2-7
CASSLGGGQGSYEQYF
TGTGCCAGCAGCTTAGGAGGGGGACAGGGCTCCTACGAGCAGTACTTC
>.|TRBV12-3/TRBV12-4|.|TRBJ1-5
CASRLGGIQPQHF
TGTGCCAGCAGGCTGGGGGGAATTCAGCCCCAGCATTTT
>once|TRBV10-3|.|TRBJ2-3
CAAKGGRSTDTQYF
TGTGCCGCCAAAGGCGGGCGGAGCACAGATACGCAGTATTTT
>.|TRBV7-3|TRBD2|TRBJ2-7
CASSIGTSGPYEQYF
TGTGCCAGCAGCATCGGGACTAGCGGTCCCTACGAGCAGTACTTC
>.|TRBV5-1|TRBD2|TRBJ2-2
CASSLGHPSGRREFGELFF
TGCGCCAGCAGCTTAGGCCACCCCAGCGGGAGACGTGAGTTCGGGGAGCTGTTTTTT
>.|TRBV5-4|TRBD2|TRBJ2-3
CASSLGRERGTTDTQYF
TGTGCCAGCAGCTTGGGTCGCGAGCGGGGGACCACAGATACGCAGTATTTT
>.|TRBV19|.|TRBJ2-2
CASSIGHPNTGELFF
TGTGCCAGTAGTATTGGACATCCGAACACCGGGGAGCTGTTTTTT
>.|TRBV29-1|.|TRBJ1-2
CSVDPGENYGYTF
TGCAGCGTTGACCCCGGGGAGAACTATGGCTACACCTTC
>.|TRBV24-1|.|TRBJ2-2
CATSNSFGSNTGELFF
TGTGCCACCAGTAACAGCTTTGGGTCTAACACCGGGGAGCTGTTTTTT
>few|TRBV12-3/TRBV12-4|.|TRBJ2-1
CASSFLRNEQFF
TGTGCCAGCAGTTTTTTACGGAATGAGCAGTTCTTC
>.|TRBV11-2|.|TRBJ1-4
CASSLLAGSNEKLFF
TGTGCCAGCAGCTTACTGGCAGGTTCTAATGAAAAACTGTTTTTT
>.|TRBV30|.|TRBJ1-2
CAWTDGAYGYTF
TGTGCCTGGACTGATGGAGCCTATGGCTACACCTTC
>.|TRBV10-1|TRBD1|TRBJ2-7
CASRRGQGPTYEQYF
TGCGCCAGCAGGAGGGGACAGGGGCCAACCTACGAGCAGTACTTC
>.|TRBV6-5|.|TRBJ1-5
CASSPQRQERPQHF
TGTGCCAGCAGCCCCCAGCGACAGGAACGGCCCCAGCATTTT
>.|TRBV30|.|TRBJ1-1
CAWSVRDRGTEAFF
TGTGCCTGGAGTGTACGGGATCGGGGGACTGAAGCTTTCTTT
>few|TRBV19|.|TRBJ1-1
CASNLGLPGGTEAFF
TGTGCCAGTAATCTGGGACTCCCTGGGGGCACTGAAGCTTTCTTT
>.|TRBV7-2|TRBD2|TRBJ2-7
CASTLSGLAYEQYF
TGTGCCAGCACCCTATCCGGACTAGCCTACGAGCAGTACTTC
>.|TRBV19|.|TRBJ1-5
CASTPGGWNQPQHF
TGTGCCAGTACCCCAGGTGGCTGGAATCAGCCCCAGCATTTT
>.|TRBV24-1|TRBD2|TRBJ2-1
CATSDPRLAVYNEQFF
TGTGCCACCAGTGACCCCCGACTAGCGGTGTACAATGAGCAGTTCTTC
>once|TRBV6-9|TRBD1|TRBJ2-2
CAITAGQGDTGELFF
TGTGCCATCACAGCGGGACAGGGGGACACCGGGGAGCTGTTTTTT
>few|TRBV19|.|TRBJ1-2
CASSEASSWGYTF
TGTGCCAGTAGTGAAGCCTCGTCCTGGGGCTACACCTTC
>.|TRBV6-5|.|TRBJ1-1
CASRAGGMGNTEAFF
TGTGCCAGCAGGGCCGGGGGAATGGGGAACACTGAAGCTTTCTTT
>.|TRBV3-1/TRBV3-2|.|TRBJ1-2
CASSQVQGNYGYTF
TGTGCCAGCAGCCAAGTCCAGGGTAACTATGGCTACACCTTC
>few|TRBV2|.|TRBJ1-1
CASQGISKNTEAFF
TGTGCCAGCCAGGGGATATCAAAGAACACTGAAGCTTTCTTT
>once|TRBV19|TRBD1|TRBJ2-7
CASSTVRQGQGEQYF
TGTGCCAGTAGTACCGTCAGACAGGGGCAGGGCGAGCAGTACTTC